These 23 T cell receptor beta chains originate from one sample sequenced in a study of T cell responses to AZD1222 COVID-19 vaccine. TCRdb's table, derived via immunoSEQ multiplex PCR, lists solely in-frame clones and lacks some. The table shows approximately 150,000 clones, with roughly 91% occurring only once. Sequenced material: peripheral blood, taken on day 0 of AZD1222 vaccination. The receptors derive from an adult in good health.

This chain joins TRBV11-1 and TRBJ1-1, with D unclear. This CDR3 has 14 residues. The V end lost 5 bases, the J end lost 1 base, and 11 bases lay between the germline ends. Germline V gives CDR1 SGHAT, CDR2 FQDESV (reference sequence). The CDR3 DNA is TGTGCCAGCAGCGCCGGTTACTCGAACACTGAAGCTTTCTTT. Translation gives CASSAGYSNTEAFF.

This clone has only one observation. V gene TRBV27 combines with J gene TRBJ2-6, with D perhaps matching TRBD1 (6 bases). Germline V CDR1 and CDR2: MNHEY, SMNVEV (reference sequence). Trimming took 3 bases from V and 0 from J, leaving 12 bases between them. CDR3 size: 17 residues. CDR3: CASSLVQGFSGANVLTF. CDR3 in DNA: TGTGCCAGCAGTTTGGTACAGGGCTTCTCTGGGGCCAACGTCCTGACTTTC.

V is TRBV4-2 and J is TRBJ2-1; the D gene is possibly TRBD2 (6 bases). The V end was cut by 0 bases, the J end by 8 bases, with 17 bases between. Germline V CDR1 and CDR2: LGHNA, YNFKEQ. This CDR3 is 16 amino acids long. The CDR3 DNA follows: TGTGCCAGCAGCCAAGACGGGGGACGCGGCGTATATGAGCAGTTCTTC. Protein product: CASSQDGGRGVYEQFF.

The chain joins TRBV5-4 to TRBJ2-3, with 9 bases aligning to TRBD1. Looked up from germline, CDR1 is SGHNT and CDR2 is YYREEE (reference sequence). With 4 bases clipped from V and 0 bases from J, the junction kept 6 bases outside the gene matches. The CDR3 runs to 16 residues. CDR3 protein: CASSPRTGASTDTQYF. Written as DNA, the CDR3 is TGTGCCAGCAGCCCCCGGACAGGGGCTAGCACAGATACGCAGTATTTT. Full variable domain (remainder filled in from reference TRBV5-4 and TRBJ2-3): ETGVTQSPTHLIKTRGQQVTLRCSSQSGHNTVSWYQQALGQGPQFIFQYYREEENGRGNFPPRFSGLQFPNYSSELNVNALELDDSALYLCASSPRTGASTDTQYFGPGTRLTVL.

The chain uses TRBV28 and TRBJ1-5, with D tentatively TRBD1 (6 bases). V was cut by 8 bases and J by 0 bases, with 11 bases left in between. This CDR3 has 14 amino acids. Germline V lookup: CDR1 MDHEN, CDR2 SYDVKM. DNA of the CDR3: TGTGCCAGCGAACAGGGTGGTAGCAATCAGCCCCAGCATTTT. Amino acid sequence: CASEQGGSNQPQHF.

The gene calls are TRBV27 and TRBJ2-5; a weak D match, TRBD1 (5 bases). The CDR3 spans 13 residues. V was cut by 7 bases and J by 0 bases, with 9 bases left in between. Germline CDR1 MNHEY, CDR2 SMNVEV (reference sequence). The CDR3 DNA reads as TGTGCCAGCACGTACAGGAACCAAGAGACCCAGTACTTC. Amino acid sequence: CASTYRNQETQYF.

This clone has just one count. V usage is TRBV14 and J usage is TRBJ2-2; perhaps TRBD2 as D (5 bases). This CDR3 contains 17 residues. The ends were cut back, 4 bases at V and 0 bases at J, with 15 bases in the middle. CDR1 and CDR2 from the germline V gene are SGHDN and FVKESK. The CDR3 DNA reads as TGTGCCAGCAGCCCCGGTTGGGGAGCCCCGAACACCGGGGAGCTGTTTTTT. Its protein is CASSPGWGAPNTGELFF.

The chain recombines TRBV5-6 with TRBJ1-2; maybe TRBD1 (5 bases). V was shortened by 4 bases and J by 4 bases, with 8 bases between the two germline ends. The CDR3 runs 12 residues. CDR1 is SGHDT, CDR2 YYEEEE, per germline. The CDR3 sequence: CASSQGTYGYTF. The CDR3 DNA is TGTGCCAGCAGCCAGGGAACCTATGGCTACACCTTC.

V and J are TRBV29-1 and TRBJ2-5, with TRBD2 matching over 14 bases. CDR3 length equals 11 residues. Germline assignment: CDR1 SQVTM and CDR2 ANQGSEA. In DNA form, the CDR3 reads TGCTCCGGACTAGCGGGGGGCTCGAAGTACTTC. Translation: CSGLAGGSKYF.

This clone was seen a few times. V and J are TRBV9 and TRBJ1-2; D gene ambiguous. Germline V gives CDR1 SGDLS, CDR2 YYNGEE. CDR3 length: 14 residues. Trimming shortened V by 3 bases and J by 0 bases, and 9 bases separated the two germline ends. The CDR3 region is CASSDGFTNYGYTF. In DNA, the CDR3 is TGTGCCAGCAGCGACGGATTTACTAACTATGGCTACACCTTC. Looking up the rest from reference TRBV9 and TRBJ1-2 gives the full variable domain: DSGVTQTPKHLITATGQRVTLRCSPRSGDLSVYWYQQSLDQGLQFLIQYYNGEERAKGNILERFSAQQFPDLHSELNLSSLELGDSALYFCASSDGFTNYGYTFGSGTRLTVV.

The V and J genes are TRBV20-1 and TRBJ1-5; 9 bases align to TRBD1. V lost 3 bases to trimming and J lost 4 bases; unmatched junction nucleotides: 4. The CDR3 runs 14 residues. Germline V gives CDR1 DFQATT, CDR2 SNEGSKA (reference sequence). DNA of the CDR3: TGCAGTGCTAGTAACGGACAGGGGAATCAGCCCCAGCATTTT. It codes for CSASNGQGNQPQHF.

This chain joins TRBV7-3 and TRBJ1-1; D is unresolved. The CDR3 covers 15 residues. CDR1 and CDR2 from the germline V gene are SGHTA and FQGTGA. Trimming pared 5 bases from V and 1 base from J, leaving 14 bases between. The CDR3 DNA follows: TGTGCCAGCAGCCCCGACCCGGCCTCGAACACTGAAGCTTTCTTT. It codes for CASSPDPASNTEAFF.

V gene TRBV14 combines with J gene TRBJ2-5; a weak D match, TRBD1 (6 bases). CDR3 length: 16 amino acids. Trimming took 1 base from V and 13 from J, leaving 25 bases between them. Germline CDR1 reads SGHDN; CDR2 reads FVKESK. CDR3 loop: CASSQGQGRLASVGYF. CDR3 nucleotide sequence: TGTGCCAGCAGCCAAGGTCAGGGGAGACTGGCCTCCGTGGGGTACTTC. The full variable domain, rest sourced from reference TRBV14 and TRBJ2-5, is EAGVTQFPSHSVIEKGQTVTLRCDPISGHDNLYWYRRVMGKEIKFLLHFVKESKQDESGMPNNRFLAERTGGTYSTLKVQPAELEDSGVYFCASSQGQGRLASVGYFGPGTRLLVL.

The V gene is TRBV27, the J gene TRBJ1-1; maybe TRBD1 (6 bases). V was trimmed by 5 bases and J by 10 bases, leaving 17 bases between them. The CDR3 length is 13 residues. Germline assignment: CDR1 MNHEY and CDR2 SMNVEV (reference sequence). The chain's CDR3 is CASSASRGALAFF. As DNA, the CDR3 is TGTGCCAGCAGTGCCTCCAGGGGAGCCTTAGCTTTCTTT.

The chain uses TRBV11-2 and TRBJ2-5; possible D gene TRBD2, 7 bases. V lost 6 bases and J lost 1, with 15 bases in between. Germline V gene sequence: CDR1 SGHAT, CDR2 FQNNGV. This CDR3 is built from 15 residues. The CDR3 region is CASSREGHLQETQYF. The CDR3 nucleotides are TGTGCCAGCAGTAGGGAGGGACACCTCCAAGAGACCCAGTACTTC.

The V call is TRBV28, the J call TRBJ1-1; 7 positions agree with TRBD1. Germline V gene lookup returns CDR1 MDHEN and CDR2 SYDVKM. There are 16 residues in the CDR3. Unmatched junction bases numbered 10, after V lost 1 base and J lost 5 bases. The CDR3 here is CASSLLTGWGRTEAFF. CDR3 coding DNA: TGTGCCAGCAGTTTATTGACAGGGTGGGGGAGGACTGAAGCTTTCTTT.

This clone has only a few counts. CDR3 coding DNA: TGTGCCAGCAGCCTCGAGGGCACTAGCGTCTACGAGCAGTACTTC. Translation gives CASSLEGTSVYEQYF. The chain uses TRBV7-9 and TRBJ2-7; TRBD2 agrees at 7 bases. Germline V gene lookup returns CDR1 SEHNR and CDR2 FQNEAQ (reference sequence). J gave up 3 bases and V 5 bases, and 10 bases lay outside the gene matches. The CDR3 is 15 amino acids.

The CDR3 DNA reads TGTGCCAGCAGCCCAGGGTATCTGGACTATGGCTACACCTTC. Translation: CASSPGYLDYGYTF. The J gene is TRBJ1-2, the V gene TRBV27; D possibly corresponds to TRBD1 (5 bases). The V end lost 6 bases, the J end lost 3 bases, and 14 bases lay between the germline ends. This CDR3 has 14 residues. CDR1 is MNHEY and CDR2 is SMNVEV in the germline V gene (reference sequence).

The chain links TRBV6-5 to TRBJ1-2, with 9 bases fitting TRBD1. This CDR3 is built from 16 residues. Germline assignment: CDR1 MNHEY and CDR2 SVGAGI. J gave up 4 bases and V 0 bases, and 6 bases lay outside the gene matches. The CDR3 bases are TGTGCCAGCAGTTACTCGATCACAGGGGGCGTCTATGGCTACACCTTC. Amino acids: CASSYSITGGVYGYTF.

This clone was found a few times. The J gene is TRBJ2-1, the V gene TRBV28; no clear D. The V gene's germline CDR1 is MDHEN and CDR2 SYDVKM. This CDR3 spans 13 amino acids. The V gene lost 2 bases and the J gene lost 9 bases, with 11 bases spanning the gap. CDR3 sequence (DNA): TGTGCCAGCAGTTTAGATTCTCCGAGTGAGCAGTTCTTC. Encoded protein: CASSLDSPSEQFF.

V is TRBV9 and J is TRBJ2-3; tentatively, D is TRBD1 or TRBD2 (5 bases each). The CDR3 length is 16 residues. CDR1 is SGDLS, CDR2 YYNGEE, per germline. The germline V and J ends were trimmed by 4 bases and 0 bases, with 15 bases remaining between them. CDR3 sequence: CASSLTGTASTDTQYF. DNA for the CDR3: TGTGCCAGCAGCTTAACCGGGACGGCTAGCACAGATACGCAGTATTTT.

The gene calls are TRBV9 and TRBJ2-2; 9 nucleotides align to TRBD2. The CDR3 is made up of 17 amino acids. Looked up from germline, CDR1 is SGDLS and CDR2 is YYNGEE. V lost 4 bases, J lost 3 bases, and 10 bases stayed unmatched. In DNA, the CDR3 is TGTGCCAGCAGCTCCGGTAGCGGGAGTTATGACACCGGGGAGCTGTTTTTT. Amino acid sequence: CASSSGSGSYDTGELFF.

This clone was picked up one time. The chain couples TRBV30 to TRBJ1-6; D is uncertain. V gave up 2 bases and J gave up 0 bases, with 11 bases separating them. The CDR3 is made up of 16 amino acids. Germline CDR1 and CDR2: GTSNPN and SVGIG (reference sequence). CDR3 sequence (DNA): TGTGCCTGGAGTCCCTGGTCGGCCTCCTATAATTCACCCCTCCACTTT. Translated, it gives CAWSPWSASYNSPLHF.